These 30 T cell receptor beta chains share one sample of origin, sequenced in a study of blood T cell repertoires in COVID-19. TCRdb's copy holds only in-frame clones and misses some; the assay was immunoSEQ multiplex PCR. The repertoire has around 100,000 clones, 70% to 85% of them found once; the top ten carry 20% to 25%. Sequenced sample: peripheral blood. These receptors originate from a man in his sixties or seventies with active or convalescent COVID-19.

The chain is built from TRBV5-6 and TRBJ1-2, with TRBD1 matching 8 bases. Germline V lookup: CDR1 SGHDT, CDR2 YYEEEE. Unmatched junction bases numbered 7, after V lost 4 bases and J lost 8 bases. The CDR3 extends over 13 amino acids. The DNA of the CDR3 is TGTGCCAGCAGCCTCGACAGGGGCGCGGGCTACACCTTC. This codes for CASSLDRGAGYTF. Full variable domain (missing parts from reference TRBV5-6 and TRBJ1-2): DAGVTQSPTHLIKTRGQQVTLRCSPKSGHDTVSWYQQALGQGPQFIFQYYEEEERQRGNFPDRFSGHQFPNYSSELNVNALLLGDSALYLCASSLDRGAGYTFGSGTRLTVV.

This clone has just a few counts. The chain has TRBV7-8 and TRBJ2-5; 8 bases match TRBD2. V shed 0 bases and J 5 bases; nucleotides not matched to a gene: 5. The CDR3 spans 15 residues. Germline CDR1 reads SGHVS; CDR2 reads FQNEAQ. This CDR3 is CASSLAAGVAETQYF. In DNA form, the CDR3 reads TGTGCCAGCAGCTTAGCAGCGGGAGTAGCGGAGACCCAGTACTTC.

The chain is built from TRBV28 and TRBJ1-5, with D possibly matching TRBD1 (5 bases). CDR3 length equals 15 residues. The ends were cut back, 1 base at V and 7 bases at J, with 14 bases in the middle. Germline CDR1 reads MDHEN; CDR2 reads SYDVKM. CDR3 in amino acids: CASSLLTAGSQPQHF. Here the CDR3 DNA reads TGTGCCAGCAGTTTATTAACGGCAGGGTCCCAGCCCCAGCATTTT.

The chain has TRBV20-1 and TRBJ2-3; D possibly corresponds to TRBD2 (5 bases). Trimming left V 6 bases short and J 8 bases short, with 12 bases between. The CDR3 consists of 11 residues. Germline V gene data show CDR1 as DFQATT and CDR2 as SNEGSKA (reference sequence). The CDR3 spells CSALGERTQYF. CDR3 nucleotide sequence: TGCAGTGCCCTTGGGGAGCGTACGCAGTATTTT.

V is TRBV3-1 (or the pseudogene TRBV3-2) and J is TRBJ2-2; the D gene is possibly TRBD2 (5 bases). Per the germline V gene, CDR1 is LGHDT and CDR2 is YNNKEL (reference sequence). Trimming cost V 3 bases and J 5 bases, with 10 bases left between them. The CDR3 length is 14 residues. In nucleotides, the CDR3 is TGTGCCAGCAGCCATTGGAGGCTTACCGGGGAGCTGTTTTTT. This gives the protein CASSHWRLTGELFF.

The chain uses TRBV28 and TRBJ2-7; the D gene is possibly TRBD2 (6 bases). Trimming removed 7 bases at V and 0 bases at J, with 19 bases between. CDR1 and CDR2 from the germline V gene are MDHEN and SYDVKM. This CDR3 region has 16 residues. CDR3 nucleotide sequence: TGTGCCAGCACCTCCCGGGGGAAGGCAAGCTCCTACGAGCAGTACTTC. It codes for CASTSRGKASSYEQYF.

This clone has just one count. The CDR3 nucleotides read TGTGCCAGCAGCTTGGTCACCCGGACAGGGGACCAAGCTTTCTTT. Translation: CASSLVTRTGDQAFF. The rearrangement uses TRBV5-6 and TRBJ1-1, with TRBD1 identical over 9 bases. J was trimmed by 9 bases and V by 0 bases; bases with no gene match: 9. CDR3 length equals 15 residues. Germline V lookup: CDR1 SGHDT, CDR2 YYEEEE.

To note about this clone: In the same sample, other DNA sequences code for this CDR3. The chain uses TRBV2 and TRBJ1-2; 7 bases line up with TRBD1. Germline CDR1 is SNHLY and CDR2 is FYNNEI. With V trimmed by 5 bases and J by 3 bases, 3 bases remained unmatched. This CDR3 contains 13 residues. The CDR3 reads CASSSQGYYGYTF. The CDR3 region has the DNA TGTGCCAGCAGTTCACAGGGGTACTATGGCTACACCTTC.

The rearrangement links TRBV4-1 to TRBJ2-4; TRBD2 might be the D (6 bases). The CDR3 consists of 19 residues. Germline V gene lookup returns CDR1 MGHRA and CDR2 YSYEKL. V lost 0 bases and J lost 1, with 19 bases in between. The chain's CDR3 is CASSQDRASESLAKNIQYF. The CDR3 DNA reads TGCGCCAGCAGCCAAGATCGGGCTAGCGAATCCCTTGCCAAAAACATTCAGTACTTC.

CDR3 protein: CATSDFPQIEQFF. CDR3 nucleotide sequence: TGTGCCACCAGTGATTTCCCGCAGATCGAGCAGTTCTTC. V is TRBV24-1 and J is TRBJ2-1; no definite D call. V was clipped by 1 base and J by 10 bases, with 10 bases between them. The CDR3 runs 13 residues. Germline CDR1 reads KGHDR; CDR2 reads SFDVKD.

This clone was recorded many times. The gene calls are TRBV15 and TRBJ2-7, with D unresolved. The germline V gene has CDR1 LNHNV and CDR2 YYDKDF (reference sequence). The V end was cut by 8 bases, the J end by 0 bases, with 14 bases between. There are 14 residues in the CDR3. CDR3 DNA: TGTGCCACCGGGCAAATTATTAGCTCCTACGAGCAGTACTTC. Translating it yields CATGQIISSYEQYF.

This sequence joins TRBV5-1 and TRBJ1-2; TRBD1 agrees at 8 bases. Trimming at V came to 4 bases and at J to 4 bases, leaving 9 bases not matched to a gene. Per the germline V gene, CDR1 is SGHRS and CDR2 is YFSETQ. The CDR3 contains 15 residues. The CDR3 sequence is CASSPGQGTGYGYTF. Here the CDR3 DNA reads TGCGCCAGCAGCCCCGGACAGGGCACTGGCTATGGCTACACCTTC.

J is TRBJ1-1 and V is TRBV4-1; the D is unclear. This CDR3 comprises 15 residues. Trimming removed 0 bases from V and 0 bases from J, with 8 bases in between. CDR1 and CDR2 (germline): MGHRA, YSYEKL. This CDR3 reads CASSQEKALNTEAFF. The CDR3 DNA reads as TGCGCCAGCAGCCAAGAAAAAGCATTGAACACTGAAGCTTTCTTT.

The chain employs TRBV19 and TRBJ2-1; D is unresolved. CDR1 and CDR2 (germline): LNHDA, SQIVND (reference sequence). The length of the CDR3 is 15 residues. V lost 1 base and J lost 2, with 9 bases in between. CDR3 nucleotides: TGTGCCAGTAGTATAGGCCAGCGAACCTACAATGAGCAGTTCTTC. Translating it yields CASSIGQRTYNEQFF.

This clone was picked up one time. The chain is built from TRBV10-3 and TRBJ2-2; 8 bases fit TRBD1. The CDR3 extends over 15 amino acids. Germline loops: CDR1 ENHRY, CDR2 SYGVKD. The V gene end was trimmed by 2 bases and the J gene end by 4 bases; junction bases not matched to a gene: 3. CDR3 DNA: TGTGCCATCAGTGAGCAGGGGGCGGTCACCGGGGAGCTGTTTTTT. Its translation: CAISEQGAVTGELFF.

This clone was detected a few times. The gene calls are TRBV3-1 (or the pseudogene TRBV3-2) and TRBJ1-4; no definite D call. Germline V gene lookup returns CDR1 LGHDT and CDR2 YNNKEL (reference sequence). This CDR3 is 14 amino acids long. V dropped 1 base and J dropped 8 bases, with 11 bases sitting between them. Here the CDR3 DNA reads TGTGCCAGCAGCCAAGGTGAAAGTGGCGAAAAACTGTTTTTT. It encodes CASSQGESGEKLFF.

This sequence joins TRBV9 and TRBJ2-1; no clear D. The V gene's germline CDR1 is SGDLS and CDR2 YYNGEE. The ends were cut back, 1 base at V and 9 bases at J, with 17 bases in the middle. The CDR3 is 15 amino acids. CDR3 sequence reads: CASSVLELLDGEQFF. In nucleotides, the CDR3 is TGTGCCAGCAGCGTATTAGAACTATTAGACGGTGAGCAGTTCTTC.

This chain uses TRBV11-2 with TRBJ2-3, with 9 bases matching TRBD2. This CDR3 has 16 residues. The trim removed 3 bases at V and 1 base at J, leaving 5 bases unmatched. Germline V gene data show CDR1 as SGHAT and CDR2 as FQNNGV. The CDR3 nucleotides read TGTGCCAGCAGCTTCAGACTAGCGGAACGCACAGATACGCAGTATTTT. Residues: CASSFRLAERTDTQYF.

The CDR3 region is CASSVLGAGYTF. CDR3 coding DNA: TGTGCCAGCAGTGTACTGGGGGCTGGCTACACCTTC. The V and J genes are TRBV2 and TRBJ1-2; possibly TRBD1 for D (6 bases). CDR1 is SNHLY and CDR2 is FYNNEI in the germline V gene. The V gene lost 4 bases and the J gene lost 7 bases, with 10 bases spanning the gap. This CDR3 region has 12 residues.

V is TRBV5-1 and J is TRBJ1-1; 7 bases are a match to TRBD1. Germline assignment: CDR1 SGHRS and CDR2 YFSETQ. The CDR3 covers 15 residues. The J segment lost 1 base and the V segment lost 0 bases, leaving 3 bases of the junction unmatched. This CDR3 is CASSLGWDRNTEAFF. DNA of the CDR3: TGCGCCAGCAGCTTGGGCTGGGACAGGAACACTGAAGCTTTCTTT.

The rearrangement uses TRBV7-3 and TRBJ2-1; possibly TRBD1 for D (6 bases). The CDR3 is 15 amino acids. Germline V gene lookup returns CDR1 SGHTA and CDR2 FQGTGA. V was shortened by 1 base and J by 3 bases, with 10 bases between the two germline ends. Here the CDR3 reads CASSLSQGNYNEQFF. The DNA for the CDR3 is TGTGCCAGCAGCTTAAGCCAGGGGAACTACAATGAGCAGTTCTTC.

The chain has TRBV6-5 and TRBJ1-2; 8 nucleotides align to TRBD1. Germline CDR1 MNHEY, CDR2 SVGAGI. This CDR3 comprises 14 residues. Trimming cost V 2 bases and J 4 bases; bases outside gene matches: 3. CDR3 nucleotide sequence: TGTGCCAGCAGTTACATCGGACAGGGCTATGGCTACACCTTC. Amino acid sequence: CASSYIGQGYGYTF.

CDR3 nucleotide sequence: TGCAGCGTGGGAGATGGTGGCTATGGCTACACCTTC. Its protein is CSVGDGGYGYTF. The V call is TRBV29-1, the J call TRBJ1-2; D remains ambiguous. Trimming took 6 bases from V and 4 from J, leaving 12 bases between them. Germline CDR1 reads SQVTM; CDR2 reads ANQGSEA. The CDR3 is made up of 12 amino acids.

The gene calls are TRBV28 and TRBJ2-7; tentative D call: TRBD2 (6 bases). Per the germline V gene, CDR1 is MDHEN and CDR2 is SYDVKM. V was cut by 1 base and J by 4 bases, with 8 bases left in between. CDR3 length equals 13 residues. For the CDR3, the DNA is TGTGCCAGCAGTTTATCAGGGAGGTACGAGCAGTACTTC. This gives the protein CASSLSGRYEQYF.

The gene calls are TRBV20-1 and TRBJ2-1, with D hard to call. With 2 bases removed from V and 4 bases from J, the gap between germline ends came to 3 bases. Germline assignment: CDR1 DFQATT and CDR2 SNEGSKA (reference sequence). The CDR3 is 11 amino acids. Written as DNA, the CDR3 is TGCAGTGCTAGACTTTACAATGAGCAGTTCTTC. It is translated as CSARLYNEQFF.

This rearrangement joins TRBV11-1 to TRBJ1-1; 8 bases align to TRBD1. Germline values: CDR1 SGHAT, CDR2 FQDESV (reference sequence). Unmatched junction bases numbered 9, after V lost 3 bases and J lost 3 bases. The CDR3 covers 16 residues. In DNA, the CDR3 is TGTGCCAGCAGCTTTACAGGGGGGATGGCGTACACTGAAGCTTTCTTT. As protein: CASSFTGGMAYTEAFF.

The chain combines TRBV5-5 with TRBJ1-2, with D uncertain. Germline loops: CDR1 SGHKS, CDR2 YYEKEE (reference sequence). Deletions cut 1 base from V and 5 bases from J, with 6 bases between. The CDR3 length is 12 residues. CDR3 in DNA: TGTGCCAGCAGCTTGCTAGGTTATGGCTACACCTTC. Its protein is CASSLLGYGYTF.

This clone was detected a few times. The CDR3 region is CASSSGGLAVRKGETQYF. The CDR3 DNA sequence: TGTGCCAGCAGCTCCGGGGGACTAGCGGTCCGGAAGGGAGAGACCCAGTACTTC. V usage is TRBV7-9 and J usage is TRBJ2-5; 11 bases agree with TRBD2. In germline, CDR1 is SEHNR, CDR2 FQNEAQ (reference sequence). The V gene end was trimmed by 4 bases and the J gene end by 4 bases; junction bases not matched to a gene: 14. This CDR3 spans 18 amino acids.

In its sample, this clone was seen a few times. This chain joins TRBV4-2 and TRBJ2-7; unclear D gene. The CDR3 has 13 amino acids. Germline V gene data show CDR1 as LGHNA and CDR2 as YNFKEQ. The ends were cut back, 0 bases at V and 2 bases at J, with 5 bases in the middle. This CDR3 reads CASSQDTAYEQYF. Here the CDR3 DNA reads TGTGCCAGCAGCCAAGACACTGCCTACGAGCAGTACTTC.

The rearrangement uses TRBV3-1 (or the pseudogene TRBV3-2) and TRBJ2-1; 13 bases map to TRBD2. This CDR3 has 17 residues. The V gene's germline CDR1 is LGHDT and CDR2 YNNKEL (reference sequence). Trimming took 0 bases from V and 4 from J; bases not matched to a gene: 3. CDR3 loop: CASSQETSGGLYNEQFF. CDR3 coding DNA: TGTGCCAGCAGCCAAGAGACTAGCGGGGGGCTGTACAATGAGCAGTTCTTC.